A selection of T cell receptor beta chains follows, all from one sample in a study of T-cell memory formation after mild COVID-19. One entry per CDR3 protein results from TCRdb running MiXCR on the 5' RACE reads. The table lists 560,000 or so distinct CDR3 sequences, 15% to 20% of them singletons. Sequenced: PBMCs or a T cell subset sorted from them (not recorded which). The receptor set was obtained from an adult woman who had mild COVID-19 (a few samples of this study predate the infection). Cell type and time point are not known. CDR3s leave out the opening cysteine and the closing phenylalanine or tryptophan. A D gene is named only where the DNA matches it firmly.

d_gene	j_gene	v_gene	CDR3aa
.	TRBJ2-7	TRBV29-1	SVGPSSYEQY
.	TRBJ1-4	TRBV12-3/TRBV12-4	ASSFVPEEKLF
.	TRBJ2-7	TRBV29-1	SVPGDGYEQY
TRBD1	TRBJ1-4	TRBV12-3/TRBV12-4	ASSLAGTAEKLF
TRBD2	TRBJ2-3	TRBV20-1	SAPIPSGNTQY
TRBD1	TRBJ1-1	TRBV12-3/TRBV12-4	ASSFPTGEAF
.	TRBJ2-2	TRBV6-2/TRBV6-3	ASSYVWTAYTGELF
.	TRBJ2-7	TRBV19	ASSSRGTTSTYEQY
.	TRBJ2-7	TRBV15	ATSIRHLDSYEQY
.	TRBJ1-2	TRBV12-3/TRBV12-4	ASTRQVADYGYT
.	TRBJ1-1	TRBV7-3	ASSLGPNTDAF
.	TRBJ1-3	TRBV12-3/TRBV12-4	ASTRGDSGNTIY
.	TRBJ2-1	TRBV5-1	AGSSFPGYNEQF
.	TRBJ2-3	TRBV24-1	ATSDLLTDTQY
TRBD1	TRBJ2-5	TRBV27	ASSLLRTGGGETQY
TRBD2	TRBJ2-3	TRBV20-1	SALTGGADTQY
.	TRBJ2-3	TRBV12-3/TRBV12-4	ASSLSGGRDTQY
.	TRBJ1-2	TRBV6-5	ASSNRLSPGYGYT
.	TRBJ1-2	TRBV5-1	ASSLMASQGYGYT
TRBD2	TRBJ2-7	TRBV20-1	SARDWGLADEQY
.	TRBJ1-1	TRBV2	ASNARRDGATEAF
TRBD1	TRBJ2-2	TRBV28	ASRRTGGTGELF
.	TRBJ1-2	TRBV7-2	ASSYGLYAGGYT
.	TRBJ2-5	TRBV9	ASSVRSGELETQY
.	TRBJ2-7	TRBV5-6	ASSWRDRPYEQY
.	TRBJ1-2	TRBV7-9	ASSPWGGAYGYT
TRBD2	TRBJ2-3	TRBV7-9	ASSWLPAGGTDTQY
TRBD1	TRBJ1-5	TRBV7-9	ASSLARDRGFNSNQPQH
TRBD1	TRBJ1-1	TRBV7-9	ASPTRGRGMNTEAF
.	TRBJ2-5	TRBV12-3/TRBV12-4	ASSSGLFRETQY
.	TRBJ1-1	TRBV5-1	ASSPWGGNTEAF
.	TRBJ1-5	TRBV4-1	ASSPQPTDQPQH
.	TRBJ2-7	TRBV12-3/TRBV12-4	ASTSRGATYEQY
.	TRBJ1-5	TRBV28	ASSGGGGNQPQH
TRBD2	TRBJ2-2	TRBV12-3/TRBV12-4	ASTGLAGGVTGELF
TRBD1	TRBJ2-3	TRBV20-1	SATLGQRSTDTQY
.	TRBJ2-3	TRBV12-3/TRBV12-4	ASLRGSSDTQY
.	TRBJ2-7	TRBV6-2/TRBV6-3	ASSPGSFSYEQY
.	TRBJ2-3	TRBV7-3	ASSLSGGMDTQY
TRBD1	TRBJ1-5	TRBV27	ASSPRQGGGSAQH
TRBD1	TRBJ2-3	TRBV12-3/TRBV12-4	ASTLGQGTDTQY